This T cell receptor (beta chain) was sequenced for a study of T-cell memory formation after mild COVID-19. Study-wide findings and caveats: That cross-reactive memory joined was suggested by some responding clones appearing in pre-infection memory. The authors left the SARS-CoV-2 specificity of second-wave clones peaking on day 37 unconfirmed. Clones shrinking from day 15 to 85 showed even CD4/CD8 mixes; later expanders tilted CD4+.

Turning to this clonotype: Antigen: not known.

The authors produced TCR alpha and TCR beta cDNA libraries with sample barcodes and UMIs by 5'RACE using constant-segment primers. TCRdb used MiXCR to reprocess the 5' RACE reads, holding one entry per CDR3 protein. The sample contains 470,000 or so distinct CDR3 sequences, 18% of which appear only once. The CDR3 length is 16 residues. CDR1 and CDR2 (germline): SEHNR, FQNEAQ (reference sequence). V lost 2 bases to trimming and J lost 3 bases; unmatched junction nucleotides: 5. The receptor's source is an adult woman who had mild COVID-19 (a few samples of this study predate the infection). Cell type and time point are not known. The chain combines TRBV7-9 with TRBJ2-7; 12 nucleotides agree with TRBD2. The sample consisted of PBMCs or a T cell subset sorted from them (not recorded which). CDR3 loop: CASSLILGLAGYEQYF. CDR3 sequence (DNA): TGTGCCAGCAGCTTAATCTTGGGACTAGCGGGCTACGAGCAGTACTTC.